These 13 T cell receptor beta chains share one sample of origin, sequenced in a study of T-cell reconstitution after alpha-beta-depleted transplantation in children. Library preparation (for TCRbeta) was performed with unique molecular identifiers. TCRdb re-analysed the PCR reads in MiXCR, keeping a single row per CDR3 protein. The table lists fewer than 750,000 distinct CDR3 sequences, more than 20% of them singletons, with over 12% in the top ten. The sample in question was PBMCs, mostly from graft donor cells, obtained 360 days after TCRalphabeta/CD19-depleted stem cell transplant. The receptors here all came from a boy under two years old who had a stem cell transplant for acute myeloid leukemia, so the T cells may come from the graft donor.

A few counts support this clonotype. As DNA, the CDR3 is TGTGCCAGCAGCTTAGCTCATGGTAGCAACACCGGGGAGCTGTTTTTT. Translated, it gives CASSLAHGSNTGELFF. The chain couples TRBV7-2 to TRBJ2-2; the D is unclear. Trimming shortened V by 0 bases and J by 2 bases, and 10 bases separated the two germline ends. The CDR3 is made up of 16 amino acids. Germline V gene data show CDR1 as SGHTA and CDR2 as FQGNSA.

CDR3 sequence: CAISEASGDYEQYV. CDR3 in DNA: TGTGCCATCAGTGAAGCTAGCGGGGATTACGAGCAGTACGTC. V is TRBV10-3 and J is TRBJ2-7; 9 positions match TRBD2. The CDR3 covers 14 residues. The V and J ends lost 3 bases and 4 bases, in that order; junction bases with no gene match: 4. Germline lookup yields CDR1 ENHRY and CDR2 SYGVKD.

The chain carries TRBV2 and TRBJ2-1; 11 positions agree with TRBD1. V lost 2 bases, J lost 13 bases, and 4 bases stayed unmatched. The CDR3 is 13 amino acids. The germline V gene encodes CDR1 SNHLY and CDR2 FYNNEI. The chain's CDR3 is CASSEMDRGRQFF. The CDR3 DNA reads TGTGCCAGCAGTGAAATGGACAGGGGGCGTCAGTTCTTC.

The chain carries TRBV6-2 or TRBV6-3 and TRBJ1-1; the D is unclear. Between the trimmed V and J ends, which lost 5 bases and 3 bases, there was a span of 19 bases. Germline V CDR1 and CDR2: MNHEY, SVGEGT. The CDR3 runs to 16 residues. The CDR3: CASSHGPQAGYTEAFF. CDR3 DNA: TGTGCCAGCAGTCACGGACCCCAAGCCGGTTACACTGAAGCTTTCTTT.

The DNA for the CDR3 is TGCAGCGTTGCGAGGGGAGGATCTAATGAAAAACTGTTTTTT. The encoded protein is CSVARGGSNEKLFF. V and J are TRBV29-1 and TRBJ1-4; TRBD1 is a possible D gene (5 bases). The CDR3 is 14 residues long. The V gene's germline CDR1 is SQVTM and CDR2 ANQGSEA. V gave up 4 bases and J gave up 3 bases, with 12 bases separating them. Full variable domain (rest looked up from reference TRBV29-1 and TRBJ1-4): SAVISQKPSRDICQRGTSLTIQCQVDSQVTMMFWYRQQPGQSLTLIATANQGSEATYESGFVIDKFPISRPNLTFSTLTVSNMSPEDSSIYLCSVARGGSNEKLFFGSGTQLSVL.

This clonotype was recorded many times. The chain has TRBV6-1 and TRBJ2-3; D is unresolved. This CDR3 has 15 amino acids. V lost 6 bases and J lost 0, with 13 bases in between. Germline-derived CDR1 and CDR2 are MNHNS and SASEGT. CDR3 sequence reads: CASRPPGRSTDTQYF. The CDR3, as DNA: TGTGCCAGCAGACCCCCTGGGCGGAGCACAGATACGCAGTATTTT.

The sample holds many counts of this clonotype. J is TRBJ1-1 and V is TRBV9; TRBD1 is a possible D gene (5 bases). The V and J ends lost 4 bases and 3 bases respectively, with 16 bases between them. This CDR3 contains 15 residues. Germline CDR1 reads SGDLS; CDR2 reads YYNGEE. CDR3 bases: TGTGCCAGCAGCCCTAGCGGGGGGGGATACACTGAAGCTTTCTTT. Translated: CASSPSGGGYTEAFF.

The table lists this clonotype with many counts. This sequence joins TRBV29-1 and TRBJ2-1, with D possibly called TRBD1 or TRBD2 (5 bases each). The ends were cut back, 3 bases at V and 10 bases at J, with 19 bases in the middle. The CDR3 extends over 14 amino acids. Per the germline V gene, CDR1 is SQVTM and CDR2 is ANQGSEA. The CDR3 sequence: CSVDPRTYGAEQFF. CDR3 bases: TGCAGCGTTGACCCCAGAACCTACGGGGCCGAGCAGTTCTTC.

This clonotype came up many times. The rearrangement links TRBV7-9 to TRBJ1-3, with D unclear. Between the trimmed V and J ends, which lost 5 bases and 6 bases, there was a span of 8 bases. CDR3 length: 12 amino acids. Looked up from germline, CDR1 is SEHNR and CDR2 is FQNEAQ (reference sequence). The CDR3 bases are TGTGCCAGCAGCCGGCGGACAAACACCATATATTTT. Translating gives CASSRRTNTIYF.

This clonotype was seen at least ten times. This rearrangement joins TRBV7-9 to TRBJ1-1; TRBD1 might be the D (5 bases). V lost 3 bases, J lost 2 bases, and 16 bases lay in between. The CDR3 sequence is 16 residues long. Germline assignment: CDR1 SEHNR and CDR2 FQNEAQ (reference sequence). DNA for the CDR3: TGTGCCAGCAGCTTCCGGTTTGGCAGGGACAACACTGAAGCTTTCTTT. Its translation: CASSFRFGRDNTEAFF. The variable domain in full, completed from reference TRBV7-9 and TRBJ1-1, reads DTGVSQNPRHKITKRGQNVTFRCDPISEHNRLYWYRQTLGQGPEFLTYFQNEAQLEKSRLLSDRFSAERPKGSFSTLEIQRTEQGDSAMYLCASSFRFGRDNTEAFFGQGTRLTVV.

With respect to this clonotype: Compared with germline, one end of the junction differs, possibly owing to a read error. This chain joins TRBV20-1 and TRBJ2-1, with 8 nucleotides matching TRBD2. Germline values: CDR1 DFQATT, CDR2 SNEGSKA (reference sequence). The CDR3 covers 11 residues. This CDR3 is CSARDRGGWIF. DNA of the CDR3: TGCAGTGCTAGGGACCGGGGGGGCTGGATCTTC.

The table lists this clonotype with many counts. The V and J genes are TRBV12-3 or TRBV12-4 and TRBJ2-3; D is possibly TRBD1 or TRBD2 (5 bases each). The CDR3 extends over 15 amino acids. V lost 7 bases to trimming and J lost 2 bases, with 16 bases between them. The DNA for the CDR3 is TGTGCCAGCACCCGGACGGGGCGGCACACAGATACGCAGTATTTT. The encoded protein is CASTRTGRHTDTQYF.

This chain joins TRBV5-1 and TRBJ2-3; D remains ambiguous. V was clipped by 5 bases and J by 1 base, with 11 bases between them. CDR1 is SGHRS and CDR2 is YFSETQ in the germline V gene. The CDR3 consists of 14 residues. For the CDR3, the DNA is TGCGCCAGCAGTCTCCAGGTCGGCACAGATACGCAGTATTTT. Translated, it gives CASSLQVGTDTQYF.